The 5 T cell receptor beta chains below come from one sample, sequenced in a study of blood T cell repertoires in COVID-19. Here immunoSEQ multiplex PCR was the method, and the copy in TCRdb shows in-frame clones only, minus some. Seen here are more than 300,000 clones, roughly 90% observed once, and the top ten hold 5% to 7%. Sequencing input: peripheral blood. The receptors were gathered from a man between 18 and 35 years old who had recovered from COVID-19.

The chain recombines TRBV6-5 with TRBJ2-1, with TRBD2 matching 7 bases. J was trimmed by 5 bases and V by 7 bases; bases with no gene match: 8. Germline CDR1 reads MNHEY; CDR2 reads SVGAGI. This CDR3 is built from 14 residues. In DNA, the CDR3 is TGTGCCAGCACCCCCACTAGCGTAGACAATGAGCAGTTCTTC. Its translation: CASTPTSVDNEQFF.

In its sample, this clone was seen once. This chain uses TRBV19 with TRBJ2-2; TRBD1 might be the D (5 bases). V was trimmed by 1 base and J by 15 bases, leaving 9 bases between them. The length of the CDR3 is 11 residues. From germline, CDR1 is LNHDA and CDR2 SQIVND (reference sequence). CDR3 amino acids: CASSIGIGVFF. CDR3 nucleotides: TGTGCCAGTAGTATAGGAATAGGGGTGTTTTTT.

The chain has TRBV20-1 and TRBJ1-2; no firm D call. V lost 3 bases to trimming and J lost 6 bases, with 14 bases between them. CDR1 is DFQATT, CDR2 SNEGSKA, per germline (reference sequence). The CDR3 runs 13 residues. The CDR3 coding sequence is TGCAGTGCTAGTGTTGCGTCAGGCGATGGCTACACCTTC. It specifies CSASVASGDGYTF.

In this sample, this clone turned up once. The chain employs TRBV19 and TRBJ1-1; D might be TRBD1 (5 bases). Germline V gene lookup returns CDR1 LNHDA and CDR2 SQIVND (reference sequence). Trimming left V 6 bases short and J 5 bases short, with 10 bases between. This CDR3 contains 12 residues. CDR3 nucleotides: TGTGCCAGTAGGACAGTTAGGACTGAAGCTTTCTTT. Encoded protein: CASRTVRTEAFF.

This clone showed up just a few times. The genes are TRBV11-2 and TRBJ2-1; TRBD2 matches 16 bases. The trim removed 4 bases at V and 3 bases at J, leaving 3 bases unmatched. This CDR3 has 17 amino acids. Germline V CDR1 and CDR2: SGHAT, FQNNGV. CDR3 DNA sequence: TGTGCCAGCAGCTCGGGACTAGCGGGGGGGTTCTACAATGAGCAGTTCTTC. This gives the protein CASSSGLAGGFYNEQFF.